The entry below gives a single T cell receptor (beta chain) sequence along with its context. Its antigen is undetermined. These data are taken from a study of graft-versus-host responses after intestinal transplantation. This CDR3 comprises 20 residues. V was clipped by 7 bases and J by 5 bases; unmatched bases: 21. Germline V gene data show CDR1 as LNHDA and CDR2 as SQIVND (reference sequence). This table comes from immunoSEQ multiplex PCR, and its TCRdb copy is limited to in-frame clones, with some not included. The sample contains roughly 130,000 clones, around 90% of which appear only once. The V call is TRBV19, the J call TRBJ2-2, with 11 bases identical to TRBD2. The specimen was unstimulated CD4+ T cells sorted from spleen or lymph node cells, collected before intestinal transplant. This sequence originates from a human donor who received an intestinal transplant. CDR3 nucleotides: TGTGCCAGTAAGTCGAGCTGGGACATTCCGACTAGCGGGGAGACCGGGGAGCTGTTTTTT. It specifies CASKSSWDIPTSGETGELFF.